The clone carrying this T cell receptor (beta chain) is classed as medium-sized by frequency. One tube held mixed TRB-A and TRB-B primer pools for touch-down PCR. TCRdb reworked the multiplex PCR reads into one entry per CDR3 protein, no DNA. There are thousands of distinct CDR3 sequences in the sample, with about 7.6% held by the top ten. This sample was included in a study of T cell clusters in autoimmune cytopenias. Germline loops: CDR1 MNHEY, CDR2 SMNVEV (reference sequence). The CDR3 totals 15 residues. Roughly 38,000 genome equivalents of blood DNA were amplified for TRB. This same sample was also part of a study on T cell repertoires in aging, cancer and after chemotherapy. That report adds: In healthy donors, age-related TCR diversity loss mainly reflected lost richness. These repertoire data do not allow conclusions about immunological memory after chemotherapy.

The chain joins TRBV27 to TRBJ1-6; TCRdb picks TRBD1, but there is no DNA to check that call. The TCR was taken from a human donor in good health. The sequenced sample was peripheral blood. The CDR3 here is CASSPMNRGRGPLHF.